This T cell receptor beta chain was observed in a study of CD8+CD57+ T cells in acquired aplastic anemia listed by TCRdb under 2018. With regard to the full study: DNA extracted from sorted CD4+ and CD8+ cells had a mean of approximately 3 ug, with a range of about 0.19 to 27.4 ug. CD8+CD57+ expansion was defined as frequency above the mean frequency observed in healthy subjects. Results and caveats for the whole study, not just this receptor: Roughly 30 CD8+ CDR3 sequences were found to be shared between patients and controls, but these sequences appeared to be highly expressed in patients and within the immunodominant clones of the patients. CD8+ Simpson's diversity did not differ significantly between patients and healthy controls (P=0.060).

The patients picked for sequencing were ones in whom flow cytometry had shown an expansion of CD8+CD57+ cells. Severe acquired aplastic anemia was diagnosed in all patients according to International Study of Aplastic Anemia and Agranulocytosis and Camitta criteria. At the time blood was sampled, none of the patients had received any therapy. The study deep-sequenced TCR repertoires of sorted CD4+ and CD8+ blood T cells from severe aplastic anemia patients and healthy subjects. In the USA, patient enrollment took place under clinicaltrials.gov protocols 00001620, 01623167, 00001397, 00071045, 00081523 and 00961064. Ficoll-Paque density gradient centrifugation was used to isolate peripheral blood mononuclear cells. Before DNA extraction, CD4+ and CD8+ T cells were sorted with FACS or magnetic beads. For this chain, trimming is 6 bases at the V end and 2 bases at the J end, and the number of junction bases without a gene match is 8. For CDR1 and CDR2, the germline V gene lists MNHEY and SVGAGI. From the cysteine up to the phenylalanine, the CDR3 has a length of 15 residues. Of the read, only the CDR3 DNA is kept; its 45 bases are in frame from base 1.

TCR beta VDJ combination and CDR3 sequence profiling used genomic DNA as the template. An Illumina HiSeq 2000 was used for TCR repertoire sequencing. The paper's processing steps were these. Repertoires were assessed using TRBV/TRBJ rearrangement plots, CDR3 size and DJ length profiles, and Simpson's diversity index. The most abundant DNA sequence in the deep sequencing data was defined as the immunodominant clone. CDR3 amino acid sequences were screened for sharing across subjects and were compared with published repertoires and the VDJdb database. TCRdb applied fastp at Q25 and MiXCR to the public reads, then kept only in-frame beta chains. CDR3 protein duplicates are merged, each entry listing the most common genes and DNA. TCRdb's processing, not the study's, gives the V and J calls here. The table for this sample lists approximately 300,000 distinct CDR3 sequences; about 50% of them were counted only once. The ten largest clones capture around 1.3% of the sample.

Concerning this clonotype: Its antigen target is currently unknown. Within one base of it there is no much larger clone, and no base qualities were kept.

The specimen sequenced was sorted CD4+, CD8+, or CD8+CD57+ T cells (not recorded which) from PBMCs. This TCR came from a human donor with aplastic anemia. The V and J segments used are TRBV6-5 and TRBJ1-2, with TRBD1 matching 8 junction bases. Read as DNA, the sequence is TGTGCCAGCAGCCCTACTACAGGGGGAAACTATGGCTACACCTTC. This translates into CASSPTTGGNYGYTF.